Shown below are 22 T cell receptor beta chains from a single sample sequenced in a study of Ad26.COV2.S vaccination and SARS-CoV-2 variants. Treatment denoted: roughly 20 received Ad26.COV2.S at low or high dose, single or two shots; about five received placebo; per-sample allocation not given. Collection of the samples took place on day 63 after the first injection of vaccine or placebo. Profiled with immunoSEQ multiplex PCR; TCRdb holds only in-frame clones, not every one. In the table there are 350,000 to 400,000 clones, 89% of which are singletons. The sample in question was peripheral blood, obtained in a trial of Ad26.COV2.S vaccine versus placebo. Receptor source: a person aged 18-65 years who received the Ad26.COV2.S COVID-19 vaccine or a placebo.

The chain links TRBV7-7 to TRBJ2-5; D remains unclear. The V end lost 5 bases, the J end lost 1 base, and 17 bases lay between the germline ends. This CDR3 has 16 residues. CDR1 and CDR2 from the germline V gene are SSHAT and FNYEAQ (reference sequence). The CDR3 sequence: CASSLLSGSFQETQYF. CDR3 nucleotide sequence: TGTGCCAGCAGCCTACTATCCGGGTCCTTCCAAGAGACCCAGTACTTC.

The chain couples TRBV6-2 or TRBV6-3 to TRBJ1-2; D uncertain. Germline V gives CDR1 MNHEY, CDR2 SVGEGT. Deletions cut 4 bases from V and 8 bases from J, with 11 bases between. This CDR3 comprises 12 residues. CDR3 amino acids: CASSFPNKGYTF. CDR3 nucleotide sequence: TGTGCCAGCAGTTTCCCCAATAAAGGCTACACCTTC.

The chain uses TRBV6-1 and TRBJ1-4; no definite D call. The CDR3 runs to 14 residues. Trimming removed 2 bases at V and 7 bases at J, with 11 bases between. Germline V gene lookup returns CDR1 MNHNS and CDR2 SASEGT. The DNA of the CDR3 is TGTGCCAGCAGTGAATCTGGGGTGGCTGAAAAACTGTTTTTT. Protein sequence: CASSESGVAEKLFF.

This clone appeared a single time. The V and J genes are TRBV7-2 and TRBJ2-7; D call uncertain. This CDR3 is built from 13 residues. Deletions cut 4 bases from V and 6 bases from J, with 13 bases between. The germline V gene has CDR1 SGHTA and CDR2 FQGNSA. CDR3 in amino acids: CASSSSVVPEQYF. Written as DNA, the CDR3 is TGTGCCAGCAGCTCCTCCGTAGTCCCCGAGCAGTACTTC.

The chain uses TRBV29-1 and TRBJ2-5; D ambiguous. Trimming shortened V by 3 bases and J by 2 bases, and 10 bases separated the two germline ends. Germline loops: CDR1 SQVTM, CDR2 ANQGSEA. CDR3 size: 13 residues. The DNA of the CDR3 is TGCAGCGTTGATGACCCAGGACAAGAGACCCAGTACTTC. Encoded protein: CSVDDPGQETQYF.

The gene calls are TRBV4-1 and TRBJ2-1, with 7 bases aligning to TRBD1. Per the germline V gene, CDR1 is MGHRA and CDR2 is YSYEKL. V shed 0 bases and J 1 base; nucleotides not matched to a gene: 6. The CDR3 runs to 17 residues. CDR3 nucleotides: TGCGCCAGCAGCCAAGATCCGGGCAGGGGGTCCTACAATGAGCAGTTCTTC. Translation gives CASSQDPGRGSYNEQFF.

The V gene is TRBV11-2, the J gene TRBJ1-2, with D possibly being TRBD1 (5 bases). Per germline, CDR1 SGHAT and CDR2 FQNNGV. The ends were cut back, 6 bases at V and 4 bases at J, with 15 bases in the middle. This CDR3 is built from 14 residues. CDR3 DNA sequence: TGTGCCAGCAGTTCACCCAGGGAGGGCTATGGCTACACCTTC. Its translation is CASSSPREGYGYTF.

V is TRBV6-1 and J is TRBJ2-1; 7 positions match TRBD1. The CDR3 has 15 residues. Losses at the gene ends were 1 base for V and 5 bases for J; bases not matched to a gene: 5. CDR1 is MNHNS and CDR2 is SASEGT in the germline V gene. The CDR3 region has the DNA TGTGCCAGCAGTGAAGGACAGGGATTTAACAATGAGCAGTTCTTC. This translates into CASSEGQGFNNEQFF.

The count of this clone is one. V is TRBV11-3 and J is TRBJ2-1; no clear D gene. CDR1 is SGHNT, CDR2 YENEEA, per germline. V lost 0 bases to trimming and J lost 7 bases, with 10 bases between them. CDR3 length equals 14 residues. CDR3 amino acids: CASSLEGTGNEQFF. For the CDR3, the DNA is TGTGCCAGCAGCTTAGAAGGAACCGGGAATGAGCAGTTCTTC.

As regards this clone: Distinct nucleotide sequences in the sample also encode this CDR3. The rearrangement joins TRBV28 to TRBJ1-2; TRBD1 matches at 10 bases. The CDR3 runs to 11 residues. Unmatched junction bases numbered 1, after V lost 4 bases and J lost 11 bases. CDR1 is MDHEN and CDR2 is SYDVKM in the germline V gene. CDR3 coding DNA: TGTGCCAGCAGTTCGGACAGGGGGTACACCTTC. Translating gives CASSSDRGYTF.

The chain joins TRBV5-1 to TRBJ2-1; the D gene could be TRBD1 or TRBD2 (5 bases each). The V end lost 4 bases, the J end lost 3 bases, and 20 bases lay between the germline ends. Germline CDR1 reads SGHRS; CDR2 reads YFSETQ. The CDR3 contains 17 residues. The CDR3 protein is CASSLDPGPIVYNEQFF. The CDR3 DNA follows: TGCGCCAGCAGCCTCGACCCGGGACCGATAGTCTACAATGAGCAGTTCTTC.

The gene calls are TRBV9 and TRBJ2-1; 14 bases agree with TRBD2. This CDR3 has 16 amino acids. The germline V gene encodes CDR1 SGDLS and CDR2 YYNGEE. With V trimmed by 2 bases and J by 6 bases, 4 bases remained unmatched. DNA of the CDR3: TGTGCCAGCAGCGTCGGACTAGCGGGAGGCTCCAATGAGCAGTTCTTC. This translates into CASSVGLAGGSNEQFF.

This chain links TRBV3-1 (or the pseudogene TRBV3-2) with TRBJ1-6; D uncertain. Germline CDR1 reads LGHDT; CDR2 reads YNNKEL (reference sequence). The CDR3 consists of 15 residues. The V end lost 0 bases, the J end lost 8 bases, and 11 bases lay between the germline ends. DNA for the CDR3: TGTGCCAGCAGCCAAGATGTGCCGAGGGATTCACCCCTCCACTTT. Translated, it gives CASSQDVPRDSPLHF.

This chain connects TRBV7-9 to TRBJ2-6, with a tentative D call TRBD2 (5 bases). V was pared by 3 bases and J by 4 bases, with 13 bases between. The CDR3 extends over 16 amino acids. Per the germline V gene, CDR1 is SEHNR and CDR2 is FQNEAQ (reference sequence). In nucleotides, the CDR3 is TGTGCCAGCAGCTTGTGGTCCGGGGTAGGGGCCAACGTCCTGACTTTC. Its translation is CASSLWSGVGANVLTF.

The chain uses TRBV19 and TRBJ1-1; D gene unclear. CDR3 size: 13 residues. V gave up 4 bases and J gave up 4 bases, with 10 bases separating them. In germline, CDR1 is LNHDA, CDR2 SQIVND (reference sequence). The CDR3 is CASSTWGGTEAFF. Here the CDR3 DNA reads TGTGCCAGTAGTACCTGGGGAGGCACTGAAGCTTTCTTT.

The CDR3 spells CASSWGSGRAADTQYF. The CDR3 DNA is TGTGCCAGCAGCTGGGGCAGCGGGAGGGCCGCAGATACGCAGTATTTT. V gene TRBV11-3 combines with J gene TRBJ2-3; the match to TRBD2 covers 10 bases. V was clipped by 4 bases and J by 4 bases; unmatched bases: 8. The CDR3 has 16 amino acids. Germline loops: CDR1 SGHNT, CDR2 YENEEA.

The chain employs TRBV19 and TRBJ2-4; D possibly matches TRBD1 or TRBD2 (5 bases each). In germline, CDR1 is LNHDA, CDR2 SQIVND (reference sequence). Trimming shortened V by 4 bases and J by 6 bases, and 7 bases separated the two germline ends. This CDR3 comprises 12 residues. DNA for the CDR3: TGTGCCAGTAGTAGGGGGACAAACATTCAGTACTTC. Protein product: CASSRGTNIQYF. The full variable domain, completed using reference TRBV19 and TRBJ2-4, is DGGITQSPKYLFRKEGQNVTLSCEQNLNHDAMYWYRQDPGQGLRLIYYSQIVNDFQKGDIAEGYSVSREKKESFPLTVTSAQKNPTAFYLCASSRGTNIQYFGAGTRLSVL.

V usage is TRBV5-4 and J usage is TRBJ2-2; TRBD1 matches 7 bases. V dropped 3 bases and J dropped 0; count of bases not matched to a gene: 14. Germline V gene lookup returns CDR1 SGHNT and CDR2 YYREEE (reference sequence). This CDR3 comprises 19 residues. CDR3 sequence: CASSWSGTAITSNTGELFF. The CDR3 DNA follows: TGTGCCAGCAGCTGGTCAGGGACAGCGATAACCTCGAACACCGGGGAGCTGTTTTTT.

This sequence joins TRBV4-2 and TRBJ2-1, with a possible D match to TRBD2 (6 bases). The length of the CDR3 is 14 residues. Per germline, CDR1 LGHNA and CDR2 YNFKEQ. V was clipped by 1 base and J by 4 bases, with 8 bases between them. The CDR3 nucleotides are TGTGCCAGCAGCCAAGGGAGGGAATACAATGAGCAGTTCTTC. Translation: CASSQGREYNEQFF.

This sequence joins TRBV4-2 and TRBJ1-6; no definite D call. Per the germline V gene, CDR1 is LGHNA and CDR2 is YNFKEQ. V dropped 3 bases and J dropped 10 bases, with 16 bases sitting between them. The CDR3 runs to 15 residues. The CDR3: CASSQGGSQASPLHF. CDR3 nucleotides: TGTGCCAGCAGCCAGGGAGGTTCCCAAGCCTCACCCCTCCACTTT.

This rearrangement joins TRBV5-1 to TRBJ2-3; 12 bases line up with TRBD2. V shed 3 bases, J shed 2 bases, and the junction held 4 bases outside the gene matches. This CDR3 is 16 amino acids long. CDR1 SGHRS and CDR2 YFSETQ come from the germline V gene. The CDR3 nucleotides read TGCGCCAGCAGCTCCGGACTAGCGGGACACACAGATACGCAGTATTTT. This sequence encodes CASSSGLAGHTDTQYF.

This clone was seen just once. This chain connects TRBV4-1 to TRBJ1-3; D uncertain. Trimming pared 5 bases from V and 2 bases from J, leaving 13 bases between. The length of the CDR3 is 15 residues. The germline CDR1 and CDR2 sequences are MGHRA and YSYEKL. In nucleotides, the CDR3 is TGCGCCAGCAGCGCCGAAGGGTTTCCTGGAAACACCATATATTTT. Translating it yields CASSAEGFPGNTIYF.